These 22 T cell receptor beta chains share one sample of origin, sequenced in a study of regulatory T cells in long-lasting Graves disease. CDR3-region Arm-PCR and iRepertoire HTBI primers produced the TCR beta libraries. TCRdb reprocessed the multiplex PCR reads via MiXCR and lists one record per CDR3 protein. The data hold about 440,000 distinct CDR3 sequences, with 16% observed a single time. Sample time point: newly diagnosed GD, antithyroid drugs for less than 3 months. From RNA extracted from PBMCs, the TCR library was made. These data were likewise used in another study, on T cells in Graves' hyperthyroidism and ophthalmopathy.

Sequencing used peripheral blood mononuclear cells (PBMCs), obtained at new diagnosis, from a patient treated with antithyroid drugs. The receptor source for this set is a woman younger than 45 with Graves disease.

This clonotype was observed at least ten times. The chain links TRBV12-5 to TRBJ2-1, with D possibly matching TRBD1 (5 bases). The length of the CDR3 is 13 residues. The V and J ends lost 1 base and 4 bases respectively, with 5 bases between them. Germline assignment: CDR1 LGHNT and CDR2 FRNRAP. The CDR3 sequence: CASGLGQYNEQFF. The CDR3 bases are TGTGCTAGTGGTTTGGGACAGTACAATGAGCAGTTCTTC.

The chain is built from TRBV6-4 and TRBJ1-1; no clear D. Germline CDR1 reads MRHNA; CDR2 reads SNTAGT. V was shortened by 4 bases and J by 0 bases, with 6 bases between the two germline ends. This CDR3 is built from 13 residues. In DNA, the CDR3 is TGTGCCAGCAGTGCGGTGGTGAACACTGAAGCTTTCTTT. Its translation: CASSAVVNTEAFF.

Ten or more counts support this clonotype. The CDR3 DNA sequence: TGCGCCAGCAGTGAGGGGGATAATGAGCAGTTCTTC. Translated: CASSEGDNEQFF. The chain combines TRBV10-1 with TRBJ2-1; D is ambiguous. Germline CDR1 and CDR2: WNHNN and SYGVQD (reference sequence). The V end lost 2 bases, the J end lost 7 bases, and 6 bases lay between the germline ends. The CDR3 is made up of 12 amino acids.

This clonotype was seen many times. The chain has TRBV11-2 and TRBJ2-7; no reliable D call. V was cut by 2 bases and J by 4 bases, with 12 bases left in between. The CDR3 consists of 14 residues. Germline assignment: CDR1 SGHAT and CDR2 FQNNGV. The CDR3 bases are TGTGCCAGCAGCTTATACCCCAGTACGTACGAGCAGTACTTC. It specifies CASSLYPSTYEQYF.

Turning to this clonotype: This may be a read error: a much more frequent sequence differs by one nucleotide. V and J are TRBV28 and TRBJ2-7, with D hard to call. CDR3 length equals 11 residues. Germline V gives CDR1 MDHEN, CDR2 SYDVKM. CDR3 sequence (DNA): TGTGCCAGCAGCACTAATCACGAGCGGTACTTC. Its protein is CASSTNHERYF.

This chain connects TRBV6-5 to TRBJ2-7; 7 bases agree with TRBD2. Germline CDR1 is MNHEY and CDR2 is SVGAGI. The V segment lost 0 bases and the J segment 2 bases; nucleotides outside the gene matches: 7. The CDR3 has 16 residues. DNA of the CDR3: TGTGCCAGCAGTTACTCCTCGCGGGAGCCACCCTACGAGCAGTACTTC. Protein product: CASSYSSREPPYEQYF.

CDR3 nucleotide sequence: TGTGCCAGCAGAACACAGGGGATTAAAGGGGAGCTGTTTTTT. It specifies CASRTQGIKGELFF. The chain couples TRBV28 to TRBJ2-2; 7 bases agree with TRBD1. With V trimmed by 6 bases and J by 8 bases, 9 bases remained unmatched. This CDR3 has 14 residues. Germline values: CDR1 MDHEN, CDR2 SYDVKM.

This clonotype was recorded at least ten times. This chain joins TRBV6-1 and TRBJ1-2, with D maybe TRBD1 (5 bases). The germline gives CDR1 MNHNS, CDR2 SASEGT. V gave up 5 bases and J gave up 5 bases, with 12 bases separating them. CDR3 length: 13 amino acids. CDR3 nucleotide sequence: TGTGCCAGCAGTAGGGGCGTCGGGTATGGCTACACCTTC. Protein sequence: CASSRGVGYGYTF.

This clonotype was counted ten times or more. The genes are TRBV20-1 and TRBJ2-3; 14 bases are shared with TRBD2. Losses at the gene ends were 4 bases for V and 2 bases for J; bases not matched to a gene: 8. There are 17 residues in the CDR3. Germline CDR1 DFQATT, CDR2 SNEGSKA (reference sequence). The CDR3 sequence is CSAMDPGLAGVTDTQYF. In DNA form, the CDR3 reads TGCAGTGCTATGGACCCGGGACTAGCGGGAGTCACAGATACGCAGTATTTT.

As for this clonotype: This CDR3 fails to terminate in the conserved phenylalanine or tryptophan, so it likely reflects a read error. The DNA is left out, because the CDR3 cannot be placed on it with certainty; the CDR3 is given as TCRdb lists it. The chain is built from TRBV3-1 and TRBJ2-1; the table's D gene call, TRBD2, was not cross checked with the DNA. The CDR3 is 13 residues long, ends included. The germline gives CDR1 LGHDT, CDR2 YNNKEL (reference sequence). The CDR3: CASTQSLAGAPFV.

This clonotype was observed many times. The rearrangement uses TRBV20-1 and TRBJ2-7; 8 bases are shared with TRBD1. The CDR3 has 16 amino acids. Germline V gives CDR1 DFQATT, CDR2 SNEGSKA (reference sequence). The J segment lost 0 bases and the V segment lost 3 bases, leaving 10 bases of the junction unmatched. CDR3 sequence: CSARGGQETHSYEQYF. In DNA form, the CDR3 reads TGCAGTGCTAGGGGGGGACAGGAGACCCACTCCTACGAGCAGTACTTC.

This clonotype was detected many times. The chain has TRBV28 and TRBJ2-3; D gene ambiguous. The V gene's germline CDR1 is MDHEN and CDR2 SYDVKM. V was shortened by 2 bases and J by 10 bases, with 4 bases between the two germline ends. This CDR3 has 10 amino acids. This chain's CDR3 is CASSLGPQYF. The DNA for the CDR3 is TGTGCCAGCAGTTTAGGACCGCAGTATTTT.

This clonotype was observed many times. This chain connects TRBV6-1 to TRBJ1-2, with a weak D call TRBD1 (5 bases). The CDR3 extends over 16 amino acids. Germline values: CDR1 MNHNS, CDR2 SASEGT. The V gene lost 5 bases and the J gene lost 3 bases, with 19 bases spanning the gap. The CDR3 protein is CASSTRTVGTYYGYTF. The CDR3 DNA follows: TGTGCCAGCAGTACCCGGACGGTGGGGACGTACTATGGCTACACCTTC.

This clonotype was seen a few times. The chain joins TRBV10-3 to TRBJ2-1; D assignment may be TRBD1 or TRBD2 (5 bases each). The germline V gene encodes CDR1 ENHRY and CDR2 SYGVKD. CDR3 size: 13 residues. V shed 8 bases and J shed 4 bases, with 12 bases lying between them. This chain's CDR3 is CAISPGAYNEQFF. CDR3 bases: TGTGCCATCTCCCCCGGGGCTTACAATGAGCAGTTCTTC.

For this clonotype: The DNA is left out, because the CDR3 cannot be placed on it with certainty; the CDR3 is given as TCRdb lists it. The chain has TRBV29-1 and TRBJ2-1; TRBD1 is the table's D call, not checked against the DNA. The germline CDR1 and CDR2 sequences are SQVTM and ANQGSEA. Ends included, the CDR3 has 11 residues. The CDR3 reads CSGWGAGARFF.

The gene calls are TRBV11-2 and TRBJ2-2; D gene unclear. V was pared by 0 bases and J by 10 bases, with 12 bases between. Germline CDR1 and CDR2: SGHAT and FQNNGV. The CDR3 has 14 amino acids. DNA of the CDR3: TGTGCCAGCAGCTTAGAAGGAGCTGGAGTGGAGCTGTTTTTT. Translation: CASSLEGAGVELFF.

This clonotype showed up many times. V usage is TRBV6-5 and J usage is TRBJ2-1; possibly TRBD2 for D (5 bases). Trimming pared 0 bases from V and 3 bases from J, leaving 6 bases between. The CDR3 runs 14 residues. Germline V gene lookup returns CDR1 MNHEY and CDR2 SVGAGI. CDR3: CASSYSRDYNEQFF. In DNA form, the CDR3 reads TGTGCCAGCAGTTACTCGAGGGACTACAATGAGCAGTTCTTC.

The chain couples TRBV11-2 to TRBJ2-1, with D perhaps TRBD1 (5 bases). The CDR3 contains 16 residues. CDR1 is SGHAT and CDR2 is FQNNGV in the germline V gene. Trimming left V 0 bases short and J 4 bases short, with 13 bases between. For the CDR3, the DNA is TGTGCCAGCAGCTTAGAAGGCCTTGGGGCTTACAATGAGCAGTTCTTC. It yields the protein CASSLEGLGAYNEQFF.

This clonotype was detected only a few times. The chain uses TRBV27 and TRBJ1-5, with D uncertain. Germline assignment: CDR1 MNHEY and CDR2 SMNVEV (reference sequence). With 4 bases removed from V and 0 bases from J, the gap between germline ends came to 16 bases. This CDR3 region has 17 residues. The CDR3 DNA reads as TGTGCCAGCAGTTCGTCAACAACGCTCAATAGCAATCAGCCCCAGCATTTT. Encoded protein: CASSSSTTLNSNQPQHF.

Many counts were recorded for this clonotype. The chain carries TRBV5-8 and TRBJ2-3; 11 bases align to TRBD2. Losses at the gene ends were 2 bases for V and 4 bases for J; bases not matched to a gene: 3. Germline V CDR1 and CDR2: SGHTS, YDEGEE. The CDR3 extends over 15 amino acids. The DNA for the CDR3 is TGTGCCAGCAGCTTTGGGACTAGCGGCTCAGATACGCAGTATTTT. Translated: CASSFGTSGSDTQYF. Supplemented by reference TRBV5-8 and TRBJ2-3, the full variable domain reads EAGVTQSPTHLIKTRGQQATLRCSPISGHTSVYWYQQALGLGLQFLLWYDEGEERNRGNFPPRFSGRQFPNYSSELNVNALELEDSALYLCASSFGTSGSDTQYFGPGTRLTVL.

This clonotype has a count of ten or more. The chain is built from TRBV28 and TRBJ1-6; D gene unclear. The V and J ends lost 6 bases and 7 bases respectively, with 13 bases between them. This CDR3 contains 14 residues. Germline V gene data show CDR1 as MDHEN and CDR2 as SYDVKM. DNA for the CDR3: TGTGCCAGCAGCCCCGGTGGGCCCAATTCACCCCTCCACTTT. It translates to CASSPGGPNSPLHF.

This clonotype appeared a few times. The chain recombines TRBV4-1 with TRBJ2-1; 9 nucleotides match TRBD2. V was clipped by 4 bases and J by 7 bases; unmatched bases: 5. This CDR3 contains 14 residues. CDR1 is MGHRA, CDR2 YSYEKL, per germline. CDR3 protein: CASSRSGSGNEQFF. The CDR3 DNA reads as TGCGCCAGCAGCCGTAGCGGGAGCGGGAATGAGCAGTTCTTC.